One sample yielded the 17 T cell receptor beta chains listed below, sequenced in a study of blood T cell repertoires in COVID-19. Clones were sequenced by immunoSEQ multiplex PCR, and TCRdb holds only the in-frame ones, with some missing. The sample has fewer than 90,000 clones, around 88% seen once. The specimen was peripheral blood. These receptor sequences come from an elderly woman with active or convalescent COVID-19.

The gene calls are TRBV7-9 and TRBJ1-1; TRBD1 aligns across 7 bases. Losses at the gene ends were 5 bases for V and 2 bases for J; bases not matched to a gene: 8. Germline V gives CDR1 SEHNR, CDR2 FQNEAQ (reference sequence). The CDR3 has 15 residues. The DNA for the CDR3 is TGTGCCAGCAGCCCCGGACAGGCGAAAAACACTGAAGCTTTCTTT. Its protein is CASSPGQAKNTEAFF.

Points on this clone: A read error may explain this, as a much larger clone is one base away. The chain joins TRBV18 to TRBJ2-5, with D uncertain. Germline CDR1 is KGHSH and CDR2 is LQKENI. The CDR3 runs 12 residues. V was trimmed by 2 bases and J by 5 bases, leaving 6 bases between them. In DNA form, the CDR3 reads TGTGCCAGCTCACCATACGGGGAGACCCAGTACTTC. Translating gives CASSPYGETQYF.

The J gene is TRBJ1-2, the V gene TRBV19; D not resolved. The V and J ends lost 3 bases and 5 bases respectively, with 4 bases between them. CDR1 LNHDA and CDR2 SQIVND come from the germline V gene (reference sequence). This CDR3 is 11 amino acids long. CDR3 sequence reads: CASSMQYGYTF. Written as DNA, the CDR3 is TGTGCCAGTAGTATGCAGTATGGCTACACCTTC.

The genes are TRBV18 and TRBJ1-4; 8 bases are shared with TRBD1. Unmatched junction bases numbered 7, after V lost 3 bases and J lost 1 base. There are 17 residues in the CDR3. In germline, CDR1 is KGHSH, CDR2 LQKENI. CDR3 in amino acids: CASSPAAGGLTNEKLFF. The CDR3 DNA sequence: TGTGCCAGCTCACCTGCGGCAGGGGGCCTAACTAATGAAAAACTGTTTTTT.

The chain recombines TRBV29-1 with TRBJ2-1; no definite D call. Between the trimmed V and J ends, which lost 4 bases and 2 bases, there was a span of 12 bases. The CDR3 is made up of 14 amino acids. Germline V gene sequence: CDR1 SQVTM, CDR2 ANQGSEA. The CDR3 region has the DNA TGCAGCGTTGGTTCCCCCACTCCCTACAATGAGCAGTTCTTC. Translated, it gives CSVGSPTPYNEQFF.

V usage is TRBV5-4 and J usage is TRBJ1-5, with D tentatively TRBD1 (6 bases). V was cut by 0 bases and J by 5 bases, with 12 bases left in between. The CDR3 is 15 amino acids. The germline V gene encodes CDR1 SGHNT and CDR2 YYREEE (reference sequence). CDR3 sequence: CASSLGGQIHQPQHF. The CDR3 nucleotides read TGTGCCAGCAGCTTGGGCGGACAGATCCATCAGCCCCAGCATTTT.

Only one count was recorded for this clone. The V call is TRBV4-3, the J call TRBJ2-5; 9 nucleotides match TRBD2. With V trimmed by 0 bases and J by 5 bases, 13 bases remained unmatched. Germline CDR1 LGHNA, CDR2 YSLEER. This CDR3 spans 18 amino acids. The CDR3 DNA sequence: TGCGCCAGCAGCCAAGAGGCTCAGGGTAGCGGGGGTGTTGAGACCCAGTACTTC. It specifies CASSQEAQGSGGVETQYF.

This chain connects TRBV10-3 to TRBJ1-6; the match to TRBD1 covers 7 bases. The CDR3 extends over 13 amino acids. The V segment lost 8 bases and the J segment 8 bases; nucleotides outside the gene matches: 6. Germline V gives CDR1 ENHRY, CDR2 SYGVKD. Written as DNA, the CDR3 is TGTGCCATCTGGACAGGATTGCATTCACCCCTCCACTTT. Translated: CAIWTGLHSPLHF.

The J gene is TRBJ1-1, the V gene TRBV7-9; no firm D call. Germline values: CDR1 SEHNR, CDR2 FQNEAQ (reference sequence). The CDR3 covers 14 residues. Trimming removed 5 bases at V and 2 bases at J, with 12 bases between. The CDR3 here is CASSVSKTNTEAFF. CDR3 in DNA: TGTGCCAGCAGCGTATCGAAGACAAACACTGAAGCTTTCTTT.

This chain links TRBV19 with TRBJ2-6; the D gene is possibly TRBD1 (6 bases). Germline V gene lookup returns CDR1 LNHDA and CDR2 SQIVND (reference sequence). This CDR3 is built from 16 residues. Trimming took off 4 bases at V and 4 bases at J, with 14 bases between the two ends. The CDR3 loop is CASSTRGRTGANVLTF. The CDR3 nucleotides are TGTGCCAGTAGTACCAGGGGCCGCACAGGGGCCAACGTCCTGACTTTC. Filled out from reference TRBV19 and TRBJ2-6, the complete variable domain reads DGGITQSPKYLFRKEGQNVTLSCEQNLNHDAMYWYRQDPGQGLRLIYYSQIVNDFQKGDIAEGYSVSREKKESFPLTVTSAQKNPTAFYLCASSTRGRTGANVLTFGAGSRLTVL.

The chain carries TRBV3-1 (or the pseudogene TRBV3-2) and TRBJ2-5, with a weak D call TRBD2 (5 bases). The germline V and J ends were trimmed by 0 bases and 7 bases, with 15 bases remaining between them. CDR3 size: 15 residues. The germline V gene encodes CDR1 LGHDT and CDR2 YNNKEL (reference sequence). The CDR3 nucleotides read TGTGCCAGCAGCCAAGATCGGGCGGGTCCAGGGACCCAGTACTTC. This translates into CASSQDRAGPGTQYF.

V and J are TRBV5-1 and TRBJ2-3; TRBD1 matches 7 bases. There are 16 residues in the CDR3. V shed 1 base, J shed 1 base, and the junction held 6 bases outside the gene matches. CDR1 and CDR2 (germline): SGHRS, YFSETQ. CDR3 sequence: CASSLTRQGGTDTQYF. In DNA, the CDR3 is TGCGCCAGCAGCTTGACACGACAGGGAGGCACAGATACGCAGTATTTT.

The chain couples TRBV5-1 to TRBJ2-7, with D possibly matching TRBD2 (6 bases). Germline CDR1 and CDR2: SGHRS and YFSETQ. The germline V and J ends were trimmed by 4 bases and 5 bases, with 10 bases remaining between them. This CDR3 comprises 12 residues. CDR3 DNA sequence: TGCGCCAGCAGCCTAGGAGGGCACGAGCAGTACTTC. Amino acids: CASSLGGHEQYF.

The J gene is TRBJ2-2, the V gene TRBV7-2, with TRBD1 matching 7 bases. Germline V gene lookup returns CDR1 SGHTA and CDR2 FQGNSA. The V segment lost 1 base and the J segment 0 bases; nucleotides outside the gene matches: 5. The CDR3 loop spans 17 amino acids. CDR3 bases: TGTGCCAGCAGCTTAGTACGGGGACAGTCGAACACCGGGGAGCTGTTTTTT. Residues: CASSLVRGQSNTGELFF.

This chain links TRBV25-1 with TRBJ1-6; possibly TRBD1 for D (6 bases). The germline V gene has CDR1 MGHDK and CDR2 SYGVNS. V lost 4 bases, J lost 10 bases, and 20 bases lay in between. The length of the CDR3 is 16 residues. The CDR3 region is CASSGLAGARGSPLHF. CDR3 coding DNA: TGTGCCAGCAGTGGGCTTGCGGGGGCCCGGGGATCACCCCTCCACTTT.

This sequence joins TRBV4-1 and TRBJ2-6, with 8 bases aligning to TRBD1. Unmatched junction bases numbered 11, after V lost 4 bases and J lost 0 bases. CDR1 is MGHRA and CDR2 is YSYEKL in the germline V gene. The CDR3 is made up of 19 amino acids. In DNA form, the CDR3 reads TGCGCCAGCAGCCTTCGGCGGGACAGGCCTAGCTCTGGGGCCAACGTCCTGACTTTC. Its protein is CASSLRRDRPSSGANVLTF.

V and J are TRBV10-3 and TRBJ1-2; D is uncertain. There are 15 residues in the CDR3. Per the germline V gene, CDR1 is ENHRY and CDR2 is SYGVKD. Trimming cost V 6 bases and J 8 bases, with 22 bases left between them. CDR3 coding DNA: TGTGCCATCAGGCCCAGCGAGGAATCTCGTCGGGGCTACACCTTC. It specifies CAIRPSEESRRGYTF.